The 10 T cell receptor beta chains reported below all come from one sample, sequenced in a study of OX40 agonist ivuxolimab in advanced cancers. To prepare the library, the immunoSEQ multiplex PCR assay was applied. TCRdb took this table from immuneACCESS and kept in-frame rearrangements with V and J called. Such tables lack part of the clones; where checked against another copy, unresolved V genes explain under half of the gap, and the rest is unexplained. The sample table holds about 83,000 clones, of which 85% were seen once. Of the sample, around 0.6% is held by the ten largest clones. This material consisted of CD4+ or CD8+ T cells sorted from blood, taken in a trial of the OX40 agonist ivuxolimab. The receptors shown here come from an adult with an advanced solid tumor such as melanoma, head and neck, liver or kidney cancer.

This clone was recorded once. The J gene is TRBJ1-5, the V gene TRBV6-1; tentative D call: TRBD1 (6 bases). The germline V and J ends were trimmed by 2 bases and 11 bases, with 13 bases remaining between them. The germline V gene has CDR1 MNHNS and CDR2 SASEGT. The CDR3 has 13 amino acids. CDR3 sequence (DNA): TGTGCCAGCAGTGAAATGGCGAGGGGGGCCCAGCATTTT. Translation: CASSEMARGAQHF.

The chain combines TRBV19 with TRBJ1-4; a weak D match, TRBD1 (5 bases). This CDR3 is 15 amino acids long. V was trimmed by 5 bases and J by 0 bases, leaving 10 bases between them. Germline values: CDR1 LNHDA, CDR2 SQIVND (reference sequence). The CDR3 DNA is TGTGCCAGTAGTGAGACACAGGCAACTAATGAAAAACTGTTTTTT. Translated: CASSETQATNEKLFF.

In DNA, the CDR3 is TGTGCCAGCAAGATGGGATATGGTGGCACTGAAGCTTTCTTT. Protein product: CASKMGYGGTEAFF. This sequence joins TRBV25-1 and TRBJ1-1; D gene unclear. The CDR3 sequence is 14 residues long. V lost 7 bases to trimming and J lost 4 bases, with 16 bases between them. Germline V gene data show CDR1 as MGHDK and CDR2 as SYGVNS.

CDR3: CASSFAGTLPSDEQYF. CDR3 in DNA: TGTGCCAGCAGCTTCGCCGGGACTCTACCAAGCGACGAGCAGTACTTC. This rearrangement joins TRBV7-2 to TRBJ2-7, with D perhaps matching TRBD2 (6 bases). CDR1 SGHTA and CDR2 FQGNSA come from the germline V gene. V lost 3 bases, J lost 5 bases, and 20 bases lay in between. The CDR3 length is 16 residues.

The rearrangement joins TRBV7-2 to TRBJ1-1; D may be TRBD1 (5 bases). CDR3 size: 14 residues. The V gene's germline CDR1 is SGHTA and CDR2 FQGNSA. Trimming left V 4 bases short and J 7 bases short, with 16 bases between. The CDR3 protein is CASSYRAPGGEAFF. The CDR3 coding sequence is TGTGCCAGCAGCTACCGGGCTCCCGGGGGTGAAGCTTTCTTT.

The V call is TRBV5-1, the J call TRBJ2-2; TRBD1 might be the D (7 bases). The length of the CDR3 is 16 residues. The germline V and J ends were trimmed by 4 bases and 0 bases, with 13 bases remaining between them. The germline V gene has CDR1 SGHRS and CDR2 YFSETQ. The CDR3 sequence is CASSRARGANTGELFF. The CDR3 coding sequence is TGCGCCAGCAGCAGAGCCAGGGGGGCGAACACCGGGGAGCTGTTTTTT.

The V gene is TRBV5-1, the J gene TRBJ1-2; D not resolved. The germline CDR1 and CDR2 sequences are SGHRS and YFSETQ. V shed 0 bases and J shed 7 bases, with 16 bases lying between them. The CDR3 extends over 15 amino acids. CDR3 sequence reads: CASSLGDVPPGGYTF. The CDR3 nucleotides are TGCGCCAGCAGCTTGGGGGATGTTCCTCCGGGTGGCTACACCTTC.

This rearrangement joins TRBV2 to TRBJ1-2; D ambiguous. Per the germline V gene, CDR1 is SNHLY and CDR2 is FYNNEI. Trimming removed 2 bases at V and 7 bases at J, with 8 bases between. This CDR3 is built from 12 residues. CDR3 protein: CASSESVFGYTF. The CDR3 DNA reads TGTGCCAGCAGTGAAAGCGTTTTTGGCTACACCTTC.

V gene TRBV7-3 combines with J gene TRBJ1-5; 7 bases align to TRBD1. The V gene's germline CDR1 is SGHTA and CDR2 FQGTGA. The V gene end was trimmed by 4 bases and the J gene end by 2 bases; junction bases not matched to a gene: 11. The CDR3 length is 17 residues. CDR3: CASSSNRRGRGNQPQHF. The CDR3 DNA follows: TGTGCCAGCAGCTCAAATAGGAGGGGGCGAGGCAATCAGCCCCAGCATTTT.

The gene calls are TRBV27 and TRBJ2-1; 7 nucleotides agree with TRBD1. This CDR3 comprises 14 residues. Germline CDR1 and CDR2: MNHEY and SMNVEV (reference sequence). The ends lost 6 bases at V and 5 bases at J; junction bases unmatched: 7. CDR3 residues: CASRREGANNEQFF. The CDR3 region has the DNA TGTGCCAGCAGAAGAGAGGGGGCGAACAATGAGCAGTTCTTC.